Given below is one T cell receptor beta chain in context. Its antigen is undetermined. These data are taken from a study of T-cell reconstitution after alpha-beta-depleted transplantation in children. Overall study findings and caveats: Some patients' high day-60 TCRbeta diversity was traced to surviving recipient T cells and thymic progenitors. Expanded graft clones, several hundred of them, were reportedly the source of alpha-beta T cells about two months after transplant.

Trimming took 8 bases from V and 0 from J, leaving 14 bases between them. This CDR3 has 16 residues. Germline V gene lookup returns CDR1 SEHNR and CDR2 FQNEAQ (reference sequence). This sample's TCRbeta library carried unique molecular identifier barcodes. TCRdb fed the PCR reads into MiXCR, producing one record per CDR3 protein. The table shows about 1,000,000 distinct CDR3 sequences, with about 29% occurring only once. V is TRBV7-9 and J is TRBJ2-6; no clear D. Sequenced here: PBMCs, mostly from graft donor cells, sampled 360 days after TCRalphabeta/CD19-depleted stem cell transplant. The receptor comes from a boy under two years old who had a stem cell transplant for SCID, so the T cells may come from the graft donor. For the CDR3, the DNA is TGTGCCAGCCCCCAGCACTCGTCCTCTGGGGCCAACGTCCTGACTTTC. It encodes CASPQHSSSGANVLTF.